This T cell receptor beta chain is from a study of T cell repertoires in cytomegalovirus infection. Study as a whole: CMV infection together with matching HLA type was indicated by public TCR beta signatures.

This clonotype came up many times. One entry per CDR3 protein results from TCRdb running MiXCR on the reads. The sample comprises about 260,000 distinct CDR3 sequences, about 13% of which are singletons, and 7% to 9.5% rests with the top ten. Trimming pared 5 bases from V and 4 bases from J, leaving 18 bases between. The CDR3 runs 16 residues. CDR1 is SGHVS, CDR2 FQNEAQ, per germline. This receptor was obtained from a human donor in good health (CMV status not recorded). Some clones in this sample may be carry-over from other donors' samples. Sequenced: PBMCs. This chain connects TRBV7-8 to TRBJ2-1, with D unclear. Here the CDR3 reads CASSTLGVRTYNEQFF. DNA for the CDR3: TGTGCCAGCAGCACTCTAGGAGTCCGTACTTACAATGAGCAGTTCTTC.